Each of the 5 T cell receptor beta chains below was sequenced from the same sample in a study of cytomegalovirus exposure and HLA in healthy donors. A multiplex PCR was run with 60 Vbeta primers and 13 Jbeta primers. The data were produced by immunoSEQ multiplex PCR, yet TCRdb's version contains in-frame clones alone and is incomplete. The data hold around 200,000 clones, with 80% observed a single time. Sequenced: PBMCs. The receptors shown here come from a man aged 40-55 years in good health and CMV-seropositive.

The V gene is TRBV29-1, the J gene TRBJ2-6; unclear D gene. Germline CDR1 SQVTM, CDR2 ANQGSEA. The CDR3 has 13 residues. The V end was cut by 7 bases, the J end by 0 bases, with 7 bases between. The CDR3 spells CSATSSGANVLTF. CDR3 DNA sequence: TGCAGCGCCACTTCCTCTGGGGCCAACGTCCTGACTTTC. The entire variable domain, with the rest obtained from reference TRBV29-1 and TRBJ2-6, is as follows: SAVISQKPSRDICQRGTSLTIQCQVDSQVTMMFWYRQQPGQSLTLIATANQGSEATYESGFVIDKFPISRPNLTFSTLTVSNMSPEDSSIYLCSATSSGANVLTFGAGSRLTVL.

The chain employs TRBV18 and TRBJ2-5, with D unresolved. Germline V lookup: CDR1 KGHSH, CDR2 LQKENI. The CDR3 loop spans 13 amino acids. Trimming pared 6 bases from V and 1 base from J, leaving 9 bases between. The CDR3 protein is CASSERFQETQYF. CDR3 DNA sequence: TGTGCCAGCTCCGAGAGATTCCAAGAGACCCAGTACTTC.

The CDR3: CASSWGQGNEQYF. CDR3 bases: TGTGCCAGCAGCTGGGGACAGGGGAACGAGCAGTACTTC. The chain is built from TRBV5-6 and TRBJ2-5; 10 bases agree with TRBD1. The DNA end is a closer match to TRBJ2-7, so the J assignment may be wrong. Germline CDR1 reads SGHDT; CDR2 reads YYEEEE. The CDR3 sequence is 13 residues long.

The V and J genes are TRBV5-4 and TRBJ2-2; TRBD1 matches at 8 bases. V was clipped by 10 bases and J by 4 bases; unmatched bases: 6. Germline V gene data show CDR1 as SGHNT and CDR2 as YYREEE (reference sequence). The CDR3 runs 13 residues. The CDR3, as DNA: TGTGCCCAGGGGGCTCTTAGCACCGGGGAGCTGTTTTTT. As protein: CAQGALSTGELFF.

The chain uses TRBV5-1 and TRBJ1-5, with D hard to call. From germline, CDR1 is SGHRS and CDR2 YFSETQ. Between the trimmed V and J ends, which lost 4 bases and 0 bases, there was a span of 11 bases. The CDR3 totals 15 residues. CDR3 in amino acids: CASSPAGSSNQPQHF. The CDR3 region has the DNA TGCGCCAGCAGCCCGGCGGGAAGTAGCAATCAGCCCCAGCATTTT.